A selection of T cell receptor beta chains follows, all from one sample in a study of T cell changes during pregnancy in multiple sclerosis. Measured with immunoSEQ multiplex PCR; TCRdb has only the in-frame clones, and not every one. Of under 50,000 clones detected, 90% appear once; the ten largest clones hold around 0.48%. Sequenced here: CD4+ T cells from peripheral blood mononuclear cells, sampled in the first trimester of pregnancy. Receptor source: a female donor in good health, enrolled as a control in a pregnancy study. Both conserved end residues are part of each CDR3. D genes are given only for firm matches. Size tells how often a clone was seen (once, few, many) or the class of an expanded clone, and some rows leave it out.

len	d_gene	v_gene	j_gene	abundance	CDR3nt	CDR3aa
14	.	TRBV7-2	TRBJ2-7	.	TGTGCCAGCAGCTTAACCCCGGGGGCCTACGAGCAGTACTTC	CASSLTPGAYEQYF
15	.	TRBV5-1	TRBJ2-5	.	TGCGCCAGCAGCGCCGAAAGATTCACGGAACAGAAAAGAAACTTC	CASSAERFTEQKRNF
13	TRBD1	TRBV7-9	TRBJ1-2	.	TGTGCCAGCAGCCAGGGACAGTCCGGTGGCTACACCTTC	CASSQGQSGGYTF
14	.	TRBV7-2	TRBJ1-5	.	TGTGCCAGCTCGACAGTTTATAGCAATCAGCCCCAGCATTTT	CASSTVYSNQPQHF
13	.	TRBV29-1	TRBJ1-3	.	TGCAGCGTCTCACAGGGAACTGGAAACACCATATATTTT	CSVSQGTGNTIYF
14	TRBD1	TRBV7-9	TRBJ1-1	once	TGTGCCAGCAGCTTAGGACAGGGGGTCACTGAAGCTTTCTTT	CASSLGQGVTEAFF
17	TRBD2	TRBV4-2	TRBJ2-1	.	TGTGCCAGCAGGGGCCGTGGACTAGCGGGGGCAAACAATGAGCAGTTCTTC	CASRGRGLAGANNEQFF
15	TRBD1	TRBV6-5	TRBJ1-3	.	TGTGCCAGCGGGACAGGGGGTTTACCTGGAAACACCATATATTTT	CASGTGGLPGNTIYF
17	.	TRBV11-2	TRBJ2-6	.	TGTGCCAGCAGCTTAGGACTACCTTACTCTGGGGCCAACGTCCTGACTTTC	CASSLGLPYSGANVLTF
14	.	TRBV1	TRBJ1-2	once	TGCACCAGCAGCCCCGGGAGGGGGTGTGGTGGCTACACCTTC	CTSSPGRGCGGYTF
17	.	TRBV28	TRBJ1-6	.	TGTGCCAGCAGTCTCCGCAATTTTGGACGGGGGGATTCACCCCTCCACTTT	CASSLRNFGRGDSPLHF
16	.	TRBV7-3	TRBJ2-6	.	TGTGCCAGCAGCCAATCCGGAGGCTCTGGGGCCAACGTCCTGACTTTC	CASSQSGGSGANVLTF
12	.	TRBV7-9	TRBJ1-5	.	TGTGCCAGCAGCTCCATACTCCGGGAGAAGCATTTT	CASSSILREKHF
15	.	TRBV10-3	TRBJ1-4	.	TGTGCCATCAGTGATCCGGGGGTCGCTAATGAAAAACTGTTTTTT	CAISDPGVANEKLFF
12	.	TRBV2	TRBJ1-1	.	TGTGCCAGCAGCCAGGACAGAGATGATGCTTTCTTT	CASSQDRDDAFF
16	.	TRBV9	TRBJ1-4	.	TGTGCCAGCAGCGCCGGTCACGGGTGGGGAGATGAAAAACTGTTTTTT	CASSAGHGWGDEKLFF
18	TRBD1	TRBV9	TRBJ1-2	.	TGTGCCAGCAGCGTAGATCCCCATGGCCGGACAGGGGCAAGTGGCTACACCTTC	CASSVDPHGRTGASGYTF
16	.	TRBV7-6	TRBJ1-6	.	TGTGCCAGCAAAAGGGAGGGGAGCTCCTATAATTCACCCCTCCACTTT	CASKREGSSYNSPLHF
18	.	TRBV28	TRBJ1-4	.	TGTGCCAGCAGTTTCCTGGGGCCCGACAGAGACTTTAATGAAAAACTGTTTTTT	CASSFLGPDRDFNEKLFF
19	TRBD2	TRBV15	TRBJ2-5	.	TGTGCCACCAGCAGTAAGGTGTCGGCATTCGCGGGGGGGCCGAAGACCCAGTACTTC	CATSSKVSAFAGGPKTQYF
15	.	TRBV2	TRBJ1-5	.	TGTGCCAGCAGCGCTGGACAGTTTAGCAATCAGCCCCAGCATTTT	CASSAGQFSNQPQHF
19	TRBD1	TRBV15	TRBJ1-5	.	TGTGCCACCAGCAGAGACCTACGACTAAGGGGGCTAGGCAATCAGCCCCAGCATTTT	CATSRDLRLRGLGNQPQHF
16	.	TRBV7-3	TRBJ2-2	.	TGTGCCAGCAGCTTAATCGCAGGGAAGGGCGCCGGGGAGCTGTTTTTT	CASSLIAGKGAGELFF
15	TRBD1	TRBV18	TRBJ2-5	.	TGTGCCAGCTCACAGTTACAGGGGGCGGCGGAGACCCAGTACTTC	CASSQLQGAAETQYF
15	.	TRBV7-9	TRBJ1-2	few	TGTGCCAGCACGCCTCCAGGGACAATCACCTATGGCTACACCTTC	CASTPPGTITYGYTF
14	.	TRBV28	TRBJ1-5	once	TGTGCCAGCAGTTTGTTGGGGGCCGGTCAGCCCCAGCATTTT	CASSLLGAGQPQHF
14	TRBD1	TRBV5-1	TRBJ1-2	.	TGCGCCAGCAGCTTGGCCCAGGGGGTAGAGGGCTACACCTTC	CASSLAQGVEGYTF
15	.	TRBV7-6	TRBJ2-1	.	TGTGCCAGCAGCTTATTTAGCCTCAACCAAAATGAGCAGTTCTTC	CASSLFSLNQNEQFF
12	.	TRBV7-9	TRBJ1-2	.	TGTGCCAGCAGCTTAGCCAGGGATGGCTACACCTTC	CASSLARDGYTF
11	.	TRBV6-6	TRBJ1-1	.	TGTGCCAGCAGGCGAGGGACAGAAGCTTTCTTT	CASRRGTEAFF
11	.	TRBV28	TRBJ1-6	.	TGTGCCAGCATGAACATTTTACCCCTCCACTTT	CASMNILPLHF
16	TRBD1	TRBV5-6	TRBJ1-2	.	TGTGCCAGCAGCTCCTCCGGGACAGGGGGCAACTATGGCTACACCTTC	CASSSSGTGGNYGYTF
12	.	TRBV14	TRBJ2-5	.	TGTGCCAGTGGGGCCGGACAAGAGACCCAGTACTTC	CASGAGQETQYF
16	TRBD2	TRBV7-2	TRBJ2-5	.	TGTGCCAGCAGCCCTCAAGCGGGGGGGCGGCAAGAGACCCAGTACTTC	CASSPQAGGRQETQYF
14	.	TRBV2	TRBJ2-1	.	TGTGCCAGCAGTTATGAGAGATCCTACAATGAGCAGTTCTTC	CASSYERSYNEQFF
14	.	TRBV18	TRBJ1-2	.	TGTGCCAGCTCACCGTTGTTAGAGAACTATGGCTACACCTTC	CASSPLLENYGYTF
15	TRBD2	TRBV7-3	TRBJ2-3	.	TGTGCCAGCAGCCATAGCGGGACGGGCACAGATACGCAGTATTTT	CASSHSGTGTDTQYF
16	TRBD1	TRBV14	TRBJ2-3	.	TGTGCCAGCAGCCAACTGGGACAGGGCATCACAGATACGCAGTATTTT	CASSQLGQGITDTQYF
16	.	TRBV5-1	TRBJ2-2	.	TGCGCCAGCAGCTTGGAAGTTGTCGGGAACACCGGGGAGCTGTTTTTT	CASSLEVVGNTGELFF
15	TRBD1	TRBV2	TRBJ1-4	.	TGTGCCGGAACAGGGGGCGCAGCAACTAATGAAAAACTGTTTTTT	CAGTGGAATNEKLFF
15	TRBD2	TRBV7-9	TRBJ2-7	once	TGTGCCAGCAGCACCCTAGCGGGGACGACCTACGAGCAGTACTTC	CASSTLAGTTYEQYF
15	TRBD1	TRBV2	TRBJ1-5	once	TGTGCCAGCAAGGAAGGGACAGGGGTTGTCCAGCCCCAGCATTTT	CASKEGTGVVQPQHF
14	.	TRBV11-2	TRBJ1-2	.	TGTGCCAGCAGGGGAGGGTCAGCTAACTATGGCTACACCTTC	CASRGGSANYGYTF
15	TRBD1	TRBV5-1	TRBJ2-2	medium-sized	TGCGCCAGCAGCTCGGGGACAGGGATCACCGGGGAGCTGTTTTTT	CASSSGTGITGELFF
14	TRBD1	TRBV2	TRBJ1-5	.	TGTGCCAGCAGTGGAACAGGGGGCAGTCAGCCCCAGCATTTT	CASSGTGGSQPQHF
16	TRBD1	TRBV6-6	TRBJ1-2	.	TGTGCCAGCAGTCGAACCGGGACAGGGGGCTTCTATGGCTACACCTTC	CASSRTGTGGFYGYTF
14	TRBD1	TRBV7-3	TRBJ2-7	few	TGTGCCAGCAGCCCAGACAGGGCCCTGGGCGAGCAGTACTTC	CASSPDRALGEQYF
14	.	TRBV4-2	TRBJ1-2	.	TGTGCCAGCAGCCAAGGACGGTCAGGGGAAAGCTACACCTTC	CASSQGRSGESYTF
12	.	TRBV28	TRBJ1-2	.	TGTGCCAGCAGTTCTACCAACTATGGCTACACCTTC	CASSSTNYGYTF
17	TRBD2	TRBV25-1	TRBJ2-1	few	TGTGCCAGCAGTGGGTTAGCGGGGGAAAGCTCCTACAATGAGCAGTTCTTC	CASSGLAGESSYNEQFF
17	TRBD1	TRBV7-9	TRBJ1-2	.	TGTGCCAGCAGCCCCCGGACAGGGGGCACACATAACTATGGCTACACCTTC	CASSPRTGGTHNYGYTF
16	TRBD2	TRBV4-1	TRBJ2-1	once	TGCGCCAGCAGCCAATGGACTAGCGGGGGGGCCAATGAGCAGTTCTTC	CASSQWTSGGANEQFF
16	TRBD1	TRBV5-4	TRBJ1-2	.	TGTGCCAGCAGAGGGGGGACAGGGACCCTTAACTATGGCTACACCTTC	CASRGGTGTLNYGYTF
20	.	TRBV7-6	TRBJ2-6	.	TGTGCCAGCAGCCCCTGGGTCGGAACAGCCAAGGTTTCTGGGGCCAACGTCCTGACTTTC	CASSPWVGTAKVSGANVLTF